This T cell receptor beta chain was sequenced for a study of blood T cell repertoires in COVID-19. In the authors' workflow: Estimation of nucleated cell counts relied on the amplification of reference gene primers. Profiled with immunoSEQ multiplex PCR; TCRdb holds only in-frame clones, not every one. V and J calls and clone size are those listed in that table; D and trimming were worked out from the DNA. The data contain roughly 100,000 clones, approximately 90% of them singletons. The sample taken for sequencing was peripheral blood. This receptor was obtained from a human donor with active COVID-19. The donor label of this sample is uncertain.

The CDR3 here is CATGSRGTYGTEAFF. The CDR3 DNA reads as TGTGCCACCGGGAGTCGGGGCACGTATGGCACTGAAGCTTTCTTT. J is TRBJ1-1 and V is TRBV19; D perhaps matches TRBD1 (5 bases). The CDR3 is made up of 15 amino acids. V was pared by 10 bases and J by 4 bases, with 22 bases between. In germline, CDR1 is LNHDA, CDR2 SQIVND (reference sequence).